Listed here are 30 T cell receptor beta chains from one sample, sequenced in a study of regulatory and conventional T cells in RAG deficiency (dated by TCRdb to about 2017). Before genomic DNA was extracted, conventional CD4+ T cells were isolated from blood as CD25-low CD127-high cells. Preparation of the library involved the immunoSEQ multiplex PCR assay. Held by TCRdb, this immuneACCESS table contains in-frame sequences only and omits some clones. Under half of the omission traces to an unresolved V gene where checked; the cause of the rest is unknown. Recorded for this sample are under 25,000 clones; around 97% of them occurred a single time. Clones ranked in the top ten supply around 1.2% of the sample. These data were likewise used in another study, on regulatory T cells. Looking at the second paper: The multiplex PCR used 52 forward TRBV primers and 13 reverse TRBJ primers, with assay-based and computational corrections for amplification bias.

Specimen: CD25- CD4+ T cells sorted from blood. The receptors here all came from a human donor in good health.

A single count supports this clone. The chain is built from TRBV5-4 and TRBJ2-4; the D is unclear. Germline-derived CDR1 and CDR2 are SGHNT and YYREEE (reference sequence). Trimming took off 1 base at V and 9 bases at J, with 32 bases between the two ends. The CDR3 contains 20 residues. CDR3 DNA sequence: TGTGCCAGCAGCTTGAATCATGGCTCCCCCACCTCGAGTGACAATCGCATTCAGTACTTC. Protein sequence: CASSLNHGSPTSSDNRIQYF.

The chain links TRBV9 to TRBJ2-7; 12 bases fit TRBD2. Germline trimming cut 6 bases from V and 3 bases from J; bases unmatched to any gene: 4. The length of the CDR3 is 14 residues. Germline CDR1 is SGDLS and CDR2 is YYNGEE. CDR3 nucleotide sequence: TGTGCCAGCAACCCTAGCGGGGGGGACTACGAGCAGTACTTC. Translation gives CASNPSGGDYEQYF.

This clone was counted a single time. The rearrangement links TRBV5-1 to TRBJ1-5; TRBD1 agrees at 7 bases. Germline CDR1 and CDR2: SGHRS and YFSETQ. CDR3 size: 13 residues. The J segment lost 5 bases and the V segment lost 5 bases, leaving 4 bases of the junction unmatched. For the CDR3, the DNA is TGCGCCAGCAGTTTTGACAGGGATCAGCCCCAGCATTTT. It specifies CASSFDRDQPQHF. Using reference TRBV5-1 and TRBJ1-5 for the parts outside the CDR3, the full variable domain is KAGVTQTPRYLIKTRGQQVTLSCSPISGHRSVSWYQQTPGQGLQFLFEYFSETQRNKGNFPGRFSGRQFSNSRSEMNVSTLELGDSALYLCASSFDRDQPQHFGDGTRLSIL.

The CDR3 coding sequence is TGTGCCAGTAGTATAGGGGACAGGGAAAATTCACCCCTCCACTTT. This encodes CASSIGDRENSPLHF. The chain links TRBV19 to TRBJ1-6; 9 nucleotides agree with TRBD1. CDR3 length: 15 residues. Germline-derived CDR1 and CDR2 are LNHDA and SQIVND (reference sequence). V gave up 1 base and J gave up 7 bases; unmatched junction bases: 2.

The gene calls are TRBV7-9 and TRBJ1-3; D uncertain. This CDR3 region has 12 residues. CDR1 and CDR2 from the germline V gene are SEHNR and FQNEAQ (reference sequence). Trimming took 7 bases from V and 0 from J, leaving 4 bases between them. The CDR3 reads CASTLSGNTIYF. The CDR3 region has the DNA TGTGCCAGCACCCTCTCTGGAAACACCATATATTTT.

The rearrangement links TRBV6-5 to TRBJ1-5, with TRBD1 as a possible D gene (6 bases). CDR1 is MNHEY, CDR2 SVGAGI, per germline. The length of the CDR3 is 11 residues. Trimming took 9 bases from V and 4 from J, leaving 7 bases between them. The CDR3 sequence is CASQGNQPQHF. The CDR3 DNA sequence: TGTGCCAGTCAGGGGAATCAGCCCCAGCATTTT.

The V and J genes are TRBV5-1 and TRBJ2-5; 9 positions match TRBD1. V gave up 5 bases and J gave up 2 bases; unmatched junction bases: 7. Germline CDR1 is SGHRS and CDR2 is YFSETQ. The CDR3 has 15 residues. The CDR3 DNA is TGCGCCAGCAGTTTCGGGACAGGGAAACAAGAGACCCAGTACTTC. Translated: CASSFGTGKQETQYF.

This clone was seen a single time. The rearrangement joins TRBV5-1 to TRBJ2-3; D might be TRBD2 (7 bases). The ends were cut back, 2 bases at V and 1 base at J, with 11 bases in the middle. This CDR3 has 15 residues. CDR1 is SGHRS, CDR2 YFSETQ, per germline. CDR3 bases: TGCGCCAGCAGCTTAGGGGGGGGTGGCACAGATACGCAGTATTTT. It yields the protein CASSLGGGGTDTQYF.

The chain recombines TRBV5-1 with TRBJ2-7; a possible D gene is TRBD1 (5 bases). V lost 2 bases, J lost 7 bases, and 13 bases lay in between. CDR3 length equals 13 residues. Germline CDR1 SGHRS, CDR2 YFSETQ. CDR3 bases: TGCGCCAGCAGCTTTGGGGCCCCTGGAGAGCAGTACTTC. This sequence encodes CASSFGAPGEQYF.

The chain combines TRBV5-1 with TRBJ1-4; TRBD1 is a possible D gene (5 bases). The length of the CDR3 is 13 residues. Germline V gene sequence: CDR1 SGHRS, CDR2 YFSETQ. With 7 bases removed from V and 6 bases from J, the gap between germline ends came to 13 bases. CDR3 in amino acids: CASGQGRDEKLFF. The DNA of the CDR3 is TGCGCCAGCGGCCAGGGCCGGGATGAAAAACTGTTTTTT.

The gene calls are TRBV6-1 and TRBJ1-2; D is unresolved. There are 12 residues in the CDR3. Trimming removed 2 bases from V and 7 bases from J, with 8 bases in between. CDR1 is MNHNS, CDR2 SASEGT, per germline. The CDR3 sequence: CASSEFRGGYTF. CDR3 coding DNA: TGTGCCAGCAGTGAATTCCGGGGTGGCTACACCTTC.

CDR3 protein: CASSLLAGDPYEQYF. The CDR3 DNA is TGTGCCAGCAGCTTACTAGCGGGGGACCCTTACGAGCAGTACTTC. The V gene is TRBV7-7, the J gene TRBJ2-7, with 10 positions matching TRBD2. The CDR3 runs to 15 residues. V was clipped by 2 bases and J by 4 bases; unmatched bases: 5. Germline V gene lookup returns CDR1 SSHAT and CDR2 FNYEAQ (reference sequence).

The chain joins TRBV7-2 to TRBJ1-1; TRBD1 aligns across 8 bases. Germline V lookup: CDR1 SGHTA, CDR2 FQGNSA. Germline trimming cut 5 bases from V and 1 base from J; bases unmatched to any gene: 3. This CDR3 has 14 residues. This CDR3 is CASSPGQANTEAFF. CDR3 nucleotides: TGTGCCAGCAGCCCGGGACAGGCGAACACTGAAGCTTTCTTT. Together with reference TRBV7-2 and TRBJ1-1, the CDR3 gives the full variable domain: GAGVSQSPSNKVTEKGKDVELRCDPISGHTALYWYRQSLGQGLEFLIYFQGNSAPDKSGLPSDRFSAERTGGSVSTLTIQRTQQEDSAVYLCASSPGQANTEAFFGQGTRLTVV.

This rearrangement joins TRBV27 to TRBJ2-1; 9 positions agree with TRBD2. Germline V gene sequence: CDR1 MNHEY, CDR2 SMNVEV (reference sequence). CDR3 length: 17 residues. V gave up 3 bases and J gave up 5 bases; unmatched junction bases: 11. This chain's CDR3 is CASSFWVAGDGDNEQFF. CDR3 coding DNA: TGTGCCAGCAGTTTTTGGGTAGCGGGGGATGGTGACAATGAGCAGTTCTTC.

The chain is built from TRBV9 and TRBJ2-1; TRBD2 agrees at 11 bases. Trimming at V came to 0 bases and at J to 8 bases, leaving 16 bases not matched to a gene. CDR1 and CDR2 (germline): SGDLS, YYNGEE. The CDR3 loop spans 19 amino acids. CDR3 coding DNA: TGTGCCAGCAGCGTAGCCACTAGAGCGACTAGCGGGGTGGAACATGAGCAGTTCTTC. Encoded protein: CASSVATRATSGVEHEQFF.

The rearrangement links TRBV5-1 to TRBJ1-3; D uncertain. Trimming removed 4 bases at V and 0 bases at J, with 5 bases between. CDR3 length: 13 amino acids. Germline V lookup: CDR1 SGHRS, CDR2 YFSETQ. CDR3 DNA sequence: TGCGCCAGCAGCACGGTCTCTGGAAACACCATATATTTT. Its protein is CASSTVSGNTIYF.

The genes are TRBV19 and TRBJ1-4, with 7 bases aligning to TRBD1. This CDR3 is built from 15 residues. Germline V gene sequence: CDR1 LNHDA, CDR2 SQIVND (reference sequence). V shed 10 bases and J 3 bases; nucleotides not matched to a gene: 11. CDR3 loop: CATAKEGTANEKLFF. For the CDR3, the DNA is TGTGCCACCGCTAAAGAAGGGACAGCTAATGAAAAACTGTTTTTT.

This clone was detected only once. The CDR3 spells CASSGPQGREQYF. The CDR3 bases are TGTGCCAGCAGCGGTCCACAGGGGCGGGAGCAGTACTTC. This chain joins TRBV9 and TRBJ2-7, with 7 bases that match TRBD1. The CDR3 has 13 amino acids. V lost 3 bases to trimming and J lost 7 bases; unmatched junction nucleotides: 7. Germline CDR1 is SGDLS and CDR2 is YYNGEE.

This chain connects TRBV9 to TRBJ2-3, with no clear D. The V end lost 6 bases, the J end lost 2 bases, and 13 bases lay between the germline ends. This CDR3 is 14 amino acids long. Germline V CDR1 and CDR2: SGDLS, YYNGEE. CDR3 sequence reads: CASTPNRYTDTQYF. As DNA, the CDR3 is TGTGCCAGCACCCCCAACCGCTACACAGATACGCAGTATTTT. Together with reference TRBV9 and TRBJ2-3, the CDR3 gives the full variable domain: DSGVTQTPKHLITATGQRVTLRCSPRSGDLSVYWYQQSLDQGLQFLIQYYNGEERAKGNILERFSAQQFPDLHSELNLSSLELGDSALYFCASTPNRYTDTQYFGPGTRLTVL.

The chain links TRBV9 to TRBJ1-2; D not certain. Trimming took off 4 bases at V and 4 bases at J, with 17 bases between the two ends. Per germline, CDR1 SGDLS and CDR2 YYNGEE. The CDR3 covers 15 residues. The CDR3: CASSSNTNRGYGYTF. The CDR3 DNA reads as TGTGCCAGCAGCTCAAACACGAACCGTGGCTATGGCTACACCTTC.

The chain is built from TRBV4-1 and TRBJ2-1; no clear D. This CDR3 has 14 amino acids. Trimming cost V 4 bases and J 0 bases, with 7 bases left between them. Germline CDR1 reads MGHRA; CDR2 reads YSYEKL. CDR3 sequence reads: CASSLESSYNEQFF. The CDR3 nucleotides are TGCGCCAGCAGCCTAGAGAGCTCCTACAATGAGCAGTTCTTC.

The rearrangement uses TRBV11-2 and TRBJ2-7, with TRBD2 matching 7 bases. Germline CDR1 is SGHAT and CDR2 is FQNNGV. Trimming took 5 bases from V and 2 from J; bases not matched to a gene: 12. The CDR3 totals 16 residues. This CDR3 is CASSLIPGGPPYEQYF. The CDR3 DNA sequence: TGTGCCAGCAGCCTTATCCCGGGGGGTCCCCCCTACGAGCAGTACTTC.

V and J are TRBV6-5 and TRBJ1-2; D may be TRBD1 (5 bases). V gave up 2 bases and J gave up 7 bases, with 17 bases separating them. Germline V lookup: CDR1 MNHEY, CDR2 SVGAGI. The CDR3 runs to 15 residues. CDR3 residues: CASSYEGQGLSGYTF. In DNA, the CDR3 is TGTGCCAGCAGTTACGAGGGGCAGGGACTAAGTGGCTACACCTTC.

V gene TRBV27 combines with J gene TRBJ2-2; 8 nucleotides align to TRBD1. V was clipped by 7 bases and J by 5 bases; unmatched bases: 12. CDR1 is MNHEY and CDR2 is SMNVEV in the germline V gene (reference sequence). The CDR3 runs to 16 residues. In DNA form, the CDR3 reads TGTGCCAGCAACACTGTCAGGGGGCGAGATACCGGGGAGCTGTTTTTT. Translating gives CASNTVRGRDTGELFF.

The chain's CDR3 is CAWSESPGTEAFF. In nucleotides, the CDR3 is TGTGCCTGGAGTGAGTCACCGGGAACTGAAGCTTTCTTT. This chain links TRBV30 with TRBJ1-1; the D is unclear. The ends were cut back, 1 base at V and 5 bases at J, with 11 bases in the middle. Germline values: CDR1 GTSNPN, CDR2 SVGIG (reference sequence). The CDR3 is 13 amino acids. The whole variable domain, filled in from reference TRBV30 and TRBJ1-1, reads SQTIHQWPATLVQPVGSPLSLECTVEGTSNPNLYWYRQAAGRGLQLLFYSVGIGQISSEVPQNLSASRPQDRQFILSSKKLLLSDSGFYLCAWSESPGTEAFFGQGTRLTVV.

V gene TRBV7-9 combines with J gene TRBJ2-7; D possibly corresponds to TRBD1 (6 bases). Germline lookup yields CDR1 SEHNR and CDR2 FQNEAQ (reference sequence). The length of the CDR3 is 14 residues. V lost 5 bases, J lost 6 bases, and 17 bases lay in between. This CDR3 reads CASSQRGQKGEQYF. CDR3 in DNA: TGTGCCAGCAGCCAGAGAGGACAGAAGGGCGAGCAGTACTTC.

This chain joins TRBV7-2 and TRBJ2-2; the match to TRBD1 covers 7 bases. Germline V CDR1 and CDR2: SGHTA, FQGNSA. Trimming at V came to 8 bases and at J to 2 bases, leaving 11 bases not matched to a gene. This CDR3 is built from 16 residues. The CDR3 nucleotides read TGTGCCAGCCCTACACGGGACAGACTCAACACCGGGGAGCTGTTTTTT. Protein: CASPTRDRLNTGELFF.

A note on this clone: Sequence at one end of the junction differs from germline and may be a read error. The rearrangement uses TRBV2 and TRBJ1-6; 7 nucleotides agree with TRBD1. Per the germline V gene, CDR1 is SNHLY and CDR2 is FYNNEI. This CDR3 has 13 residues. CDR3 protein: CASSEGGGSPLHF. DNA for the CDR3: TGTGCCAGCAGCGAAGGGGGCGGTTCACCCCTCCACTTT.

The chain combines TRBV11-2 with TRBJ2-3; 13 nucleotides line up with TRBD2. CDR1 is SGHAT and CDR2 is FQNNGV in the germline V gene. The length of the CDR3 is 16 residues. V trimming: 0 bases; J trimming: 6 bases; junction bases outside the gene matches: 3. CDR3 in amino acids: CASSLEQGLAGDTQYF. CDR3 coding DNA: TGTGCCAGCAGCTTAGAACAGGGACTAGCGGGGGATACGCAGTATTTT.

This clone was seen just once. The chain combines TRBV28 with TRBJ1-1; D ambiguous. Trimming cost V 4 bases and J 1 base, with 16 bases left between them. This CDR3 has 16 amino acids. Germline CDR1 is MDHEN and CDR2 is SYDVKM. CDR3 loop: CASSSGGGHANTEAFF. The CDR3 nucleotides are TGTGCCAGCAGTTCCGGCGGAGGGCACGCGAACACTGAAGCTTTCTTT.